This T cell receptor beta chain derives from a study of identical twins. Study results and limitations: The authors noted that invariant MAIT and iNKT cells could partly confound zero-insertion analyses. Whereas memory repertoires showed no such difference, abundant cord blood beta clonotypes carried fewer insertions. Models came in too low on out-of-frame TCR alpha sharing in monozygotic twins.

A universal primer site was created by template switching, with the cDNA bearing unique molecular identifiers. TCRdb called the 5' RACE reads again in MiXCR, with one record for every CDR3 protein. Seen here are under 450,000 distinct CDR3 sequences, approximately 17% observed once, and the top ten hold roughly 12%. A word on this clonotype: What it binds is not known.

CDR3 length: 14 residues. Deletions cut 2 bases from V and 4 bases from J, with 11 bases between. Germline loops: CDR1 MNHEY, CDR2 SVGEGT. This sequence joins TRBV6-2 or TRBV6-3 and TRBJ1-2, with D unresolved. Sequencing was performed on naive T cells sorted from blood. This receptor was obtained from a man aged 50-60 years in good health. DNA of the CDR3: TGTGCCAGCAGTTACCTTGTGGGCGGCTATGGCTACACCTTC. Translating it yields CASSYLVGGYGYTF.